This TCR beta chain stems from a study of cytomegalovirus exposure and HLA in healthy donors. Notes on the study in general: Among the most significant clusters, several appeared linked to common viral pathogens in a later analysis.

Remarks on this clone: Its antigen remains unidentified.

The PCR employed 60 Vbeta primers together with 13 Jbeta primers. The assay was immunoSEQ multiplex PCR, and TCRdb's table has in-frame clones only and misses some. This sample has more than 90,000 clones, with 65% to 80% found just once. Trimming pared 1 base from V and 6 bases from J, leaving 7 bases between. Germline assignment: CDR1 SEHNR and CDR2 FQNEAQ (reference sequence). The CDR3 contains 13 residues. Sequencing was done on a sample of PBMCs. This TCR derives from a woman aged 40 to 50 in good health and CMV-seronegative. J is TRBJ2-1 and V is TRBV7-9, with D possibly TRBD1 on 6 matching bases. CDR3 sequence reads: CASSLDRVNEQFF. The CDR3, as DNA: TGTGCCAGCAGCTTAGACAGGGTCAATGAGCAGTTCTTC. The full variable domain, with the rest looked up from reference TRBV7-9 and TRBJ2-1, is DTGVSQNPRHKITKRGQNVTFRCDPISEHNRLYWYRQTLGQGPEFLTYFQNEAQLEKSRLLSDRFSAERPKGSFSTLEIQRTEQGDSAMYLCASSLDRVNEQFFGPGTRLTVL.